Shown below are 20 T cell receptor beta chains from a single sample sequenced in a study of T cells in tuberculosis. Sequenced by immunoSEQ multiplex PCR; TCRdb stores in-frame clones only, minus some. The sample lists about 30,000 clones, 90% seen once, with 5.5% to 7.5% in the top ten. Sequenced input: PBMCs. Receptors originate from a donor aged 10-29 years with latent tuberculosis or without tuberculosis infection.

This clone was detected a few times. The CDR3 is CASRDRYSNTGELFF. In DNA, the CDR3 is TGTGCTAGCCGGGACAGGTATTCGAACACCGGGGAGCTGTTTTTT. The chain joins TRBV12-5 to TRBJ2-2; 8 bases line up with TRBD1. This CDR3 is 15 amino acids long. The trim removed 9 bases at V and 0 bases at J, leaving 6 bases unmatched. Per the germline V gene, CDR1 is LGHNT and CDR2 is FRNRAP.

The chain uses TRBV5-8 and TRBJ2-7; no definite D call. Trimming shortened V by 1 base and J by 4 bases, and 9 bases separated the two germline ends. This CDR3 is built from 13 residues. Germline V gives CDR1 SGHTS, CDR2 YDEGEE. The CDR3 reads CASSLSGFYEQYF. For the CDR3, the DNA is TGTGCCAGCAGCTTGTCCGGGTTTTACGAGCAGTACTTC.

V is TRBV6-5 and J is TRBJ1-2; D perhaps matches TRBD1 (6 bases). In germline, CDR1 is MNHEY, CDR2 SVGAGI. The CDR3 extends over 11 amino acids. The ends were cut back, 8 bases at V and 5 bases at J, with 9 bases in the middle. The CDR3 region is CASGTGYGYTF. The CDR3 bases are TGTGCCAGCGGCACAGGGTATGGCTACACCTTC.

The gene calls are TRBV5-6 and TRBJ2-1; TRBD1 is a possible D gene (6 bases). The CDR3 is made up of 13 amino acids. Germline CDR1 reads SGHDT; CDR2 reads YYEEEE. V dropped 4 bases and J dropped 5 bases, with 10 bases sitting between them. CDR3 sequence: CASSPGQNNEQFF. The CDR3 DNA reads TGTGCCAGCAGCCCCGGACAGAACAATGAGCAGTTCTTC.

The table lists this clone with a few counts. The rearrangement uses TRBV5-5 and TRBJ1-1, with 8 bases matching TRBD1. The length of the CDR3 is 15 residues. V lost 3 bases, J lost 2 bases, and 6 bases stayed unmatched. CDR1 and CDR2 (germline): SGHKS, YYEKEE (reference sequence). The CDR3 bases are TGTGCCAGCAGCTGGGGGACAGGAATCAACACTGAAGCTTTCTTT. Protein: CASSWGTGINTEAFF.

The V gene is TRBV5-1, the J gene TRBJ2-3, with 8 bases matching TRBD2. Germline V CDR1 and CDR2: SGHRS, YFSETQ. With 4 bases clipped from V and 4 bases from J, the junction kept 14 bases outside the gene matches. The CDR3 totals 17 residues. The chain's CDR3 is CASSPSLTGGWADTQYF. Here the CDR3 DNA reads TGCGCCAGCAGCCCCTCCTTAACGGGGGGGTGGGCAGATACGCAGTATTTT.

This rearrangement joins TRBV19 to TRBJ1-5; the D gene is possibly TRBD1 (6 bases). The germline V gene encodes CDR1 LNHDA and CDR2 SQIVND (reference sequence). The V and J ends lost 6 bases and 6 bases respectively, with 12 bases between them. The CDR3 contains 13 residues. The CDR3 sequence: CASRGQSTQPQHF. In DNA, the CDR3 is TGTGCCAGTAGAGGACAGTCTACTCAGCCCCAGCATTTT.

The rearrangement joins TRBV5-6 to TRBJ2-1; TRBD2 matches 9 bases. CDR1 and CDR2 (germline): SGHDT, YYEEEE. The V segment lost 2 bases and the J segment 7 bases; nucleotides outside the gene matches: 10. CDR3 length: 16 residues. Here the CDR3 DNA reads TGTGCCAGCAGCTTCTTTCGCGGGGGGGCCTTGAATGAGCAGTTCTTC. It yields the protein CASSFFRGGALNEQFF.

The CDR3 DNA is TGTGCCAGCAGCTTATTCTTAACAAATGAGCAGTTCTTC. Translation gives CASSLFLTNEQFF. This chain uses TRBV7-2 with TRBJ2-1, with D unresolved. Trimming removed 2 bases from V and 7 bases from J, with 9 bases in between. The CDR3 length is 13 residues. The germline CDR1 and CDR2 sequences are SGHTA and FQGNSA.

The chain recombines TRBV10-3 with TRBJ1-2, with 10 bases aligning to TRBD1. CDR1 and CDR2 from the germline V gene are ENHRY and SYGVKD. After removal of 7 bases from V and 4 bases from J, the junction contained 12 bases not matched to a gene. The CDR3 totals 16 residues. The CDR3 coding sequence is TGTGCCATCAAAGAGACCGGGACAGGGGCCCCCTATGGCTACACCTTC. Translation: CAIKETGTGAPYGYTF.

This clone was detected a few times. The chain links TRBV18 to TRBJ2-2; 7 bases align to TRBD1. V shed 6 bases and J 0 bases; nucleotides not matched to a gene: 10. The CDR3 spans 17 residues. The germline V gene encodes CDR1 KGHSH and CDR2 LQKENI. The CDR3 region has the DNA TGTGCCAGCTCTCTCGACTGGGACAGAGCGAACACCGGGGAGCTGTTTTTT. Translation gives CASSLDWDRANTGELFF.

The rearrangement links TRBV12-2 to TRBJ1-5; the table gives TRBD1 as D, unverified against the DNA. TRBV12-2 is a known pseudogene. This CDR3 region has 21 residues. The DNA of the CDR3 is TGTGCAAGTCGCTCCTCCCCGAAGGAGGACAGGCACACTTCAGGCAATCAGCCCCAGCATTTT. Translated, it gives CASRSSPKEDRHTSGNQPQHF.

V usage is TRBV6-5 and J usage is TRBJ2-7; D is possibly TRBD2 (6 bases). V lost 0 bases, J lost 6 bases, and 9 bases lay in between. The CDR3 contains 13 residues. Germline CDR1 and CDR2: MNHEY and SVGAGI. Here the CDR3 DNA reads TGTGCCAGCAGTTACTCGAGCGGGTTCGAGCAGTACTTC. Encoded protein: CASSYSSGFEQYF.

This sequence joins TRBV14 and TRBJ1-6; D may be TRBD1 (5 bases). V was shortened by 4 bases and J by 9 bases, with 16 bases between the two germline ends. Germline CDR1 SGHDN, CDR2 FVKESK. This CDR3 is 15 amino acids long. CDR3 DNA sequence: TGTGCCAGCAGCCCCGTCGCGGGGGGAGGTTCACCCCTCCACTTT. The encoded protein is CASSPVAGGGSPLHF.

CDR3 loop: CASSLALASGDEQFF. Written as DNA, the CDR3 is TGTGCCAGCAGCTTAGCCCTGGCTAGCGGGGATGAGCAGTTCTTC. J is TRBJ2-1 and V is TRBV7-9, with TRBD2 matching 9 bases. Trimming at V came to 0 bases and at J to 8 bases, leaving 5 bases not matched to a gene. Germline V CDR1 and CDR2: SEHNR, FQNEAQ (reference sequence). This CDR3 region has 15 residues. Combining the CDR3 with reference TRBV7-9 and TRBJ2-1 gives the whole variable domain DTGVSQNPRHKITKRGQNVTFRCDPISEHNRLYWYRQTLGQGPEFLTYFQNEAQLEKSRLLSDRFSAERPKGSFSTLEIQRTEQGDSAMYLCASSLALASGDEQFFGPGTRLTVL.

The chain couples TRBV5-1 to TRBJ2-3; D is possibly TRBD2 (6 bases). The CDR3 contains 17 residues. Germline-derived CDR1 and CDR2 are SGHRS and YFSETQ. Trimming left V 5 bases short and J 2 bases short, with 21 bases between. CDR3 sequence reads: CASRPWAVASATDTQYF. As DNA, the CDR3 is TGCGCCAGCAGGCCTTGGGCGGTAGCTAGCGCCACAGATACGCAGTATTTT.

In its sample, this clone was seen once. The chain uses TRBV7-2 and TRBJ1-6, with TRBD1 as a possible D gene (6 bases). This CDR3 comprises 14 residues. Germline V gene lookup returns CDR1 SGHTA and CDR2 FQGNSA. Between the trimmed V and J ends, which lost 4 bases and 9 bases, there was a span of 13 bases. As DNA, the CDR3 is TGTGCCAGCAGCTCAACCAGGGGACCTTCACCCCTCCACTTT. Translated: CASSSTRGPSPLHF.

This clone was observed once. The chain has TRBV11-2 and TRBJ2-2; the D gene is possibly TRBD1 (5 bases). The CDR3 length is 14 residues. Germline loops: CDR1 SGHAT, CDR2 FQNNGV. Trimming stripped 8 bases from V and 8 bases from J, with 18 bases between. The chain's CDR3 is CASHRQTPYGELFF. The DNA of the CDR3 is TGTGCCAGCCATAGACAGACGCCTTATGGGGAGCTGTTTTTT.

The chain combines TRBV6-1 with TRBJ1-4; the match to TRBD1 covers 7 bases. The germline CDR1 and CDR2 sequences are MNHNS and SASEGT. The CDR3 length is 16 residues. V gave up 3 bases and J gave up 0 bases; unmatched junction bases: 4. CDR3 protein: CASSDGTEATNEKLFF. The CDR3 nucleotides read TGTGCCAGCAGTGATGGGACAGAAGCAACTAATGAAAAACTGTTTTTT.

As concerns this clone: One end of the junction fails to match germline, which may point to a read error. The chain has TRBV5-1 and TRBJ1-6; D is uncertain. The length of the CDR3 is 13 residues. Germline lookup yields CDR1 SGHRS and CDR2 YFSETQ. CDR3 in amino acids: CASSSGNKSPLHF. CDR3 sequence (DNA): TGCGCCAGCAGCTCGGGAAATAAGTCACCCCTCCACTTT.